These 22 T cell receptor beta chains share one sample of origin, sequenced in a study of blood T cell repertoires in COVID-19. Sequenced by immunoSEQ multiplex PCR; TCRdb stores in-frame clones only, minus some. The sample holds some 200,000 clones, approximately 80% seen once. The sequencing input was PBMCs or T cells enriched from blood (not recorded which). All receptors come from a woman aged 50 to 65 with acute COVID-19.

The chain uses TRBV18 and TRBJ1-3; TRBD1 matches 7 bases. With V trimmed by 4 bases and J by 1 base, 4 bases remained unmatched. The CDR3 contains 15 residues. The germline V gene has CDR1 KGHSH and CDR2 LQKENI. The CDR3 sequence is CASSQAQGSGNTIYF. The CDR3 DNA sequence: TGTGCCAGCTCACAGGCACAGGGGTCTGGAAACACCATATATTTT.

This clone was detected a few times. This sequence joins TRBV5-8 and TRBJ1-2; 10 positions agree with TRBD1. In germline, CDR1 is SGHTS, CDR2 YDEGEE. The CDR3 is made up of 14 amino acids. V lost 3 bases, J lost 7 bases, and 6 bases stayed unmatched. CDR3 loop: CASSYGTGEFGYTF. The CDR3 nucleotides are TGTGCCAGCAGCTACGGGACAGGGGAGTTTGGCTACACCTTC.

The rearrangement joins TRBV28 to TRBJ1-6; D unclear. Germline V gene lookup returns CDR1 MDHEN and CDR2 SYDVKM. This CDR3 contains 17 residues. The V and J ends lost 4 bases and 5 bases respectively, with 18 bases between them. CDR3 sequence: CASSSGLTGYDNSPLHF. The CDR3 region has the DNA TGTGCCAGCAGTTCAGGATTGACGGGATACGATAATTCACCCCTCCACTTT. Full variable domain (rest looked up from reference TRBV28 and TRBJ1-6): DVKVTQSSRYLVKRTGEKVFLECVQDMDHENMFWYRQDPGLGLRLIYFSYDVKMKEKGDIPEGYSVSREKKERFSLILESASTNQTSMYLCASSSGLTGYDNSPLHFGNGTRLTVT.

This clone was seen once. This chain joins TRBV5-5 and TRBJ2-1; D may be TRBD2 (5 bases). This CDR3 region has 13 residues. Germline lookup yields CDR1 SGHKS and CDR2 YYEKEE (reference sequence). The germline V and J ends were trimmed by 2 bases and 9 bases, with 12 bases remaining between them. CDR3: CASSFDADSEQFF. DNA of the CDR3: TGTGCCAGCAGCTTTGATGCGGACTCTGAGCAGTTCTTC. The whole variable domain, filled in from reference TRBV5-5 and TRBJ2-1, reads DAGVTQSPTHLIKTRGQQVTLRCSPISGHKSVSWYQQVLGQGPQFIFQYYEKEERGRGNFPDRFSARQFPNYSSELNVNALLLGDSALYLCASSFDADSEQFFGPGTRLTVL.

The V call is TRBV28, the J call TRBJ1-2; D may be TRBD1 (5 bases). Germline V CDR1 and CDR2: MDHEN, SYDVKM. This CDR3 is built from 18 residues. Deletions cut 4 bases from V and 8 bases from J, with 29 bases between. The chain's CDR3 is CASSSHHGGPGLQRGYTF. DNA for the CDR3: TGTGCCAGCAGTTCCCACCATGGGGGACCGGGACTCCAACGGGGCTACACCTTC.

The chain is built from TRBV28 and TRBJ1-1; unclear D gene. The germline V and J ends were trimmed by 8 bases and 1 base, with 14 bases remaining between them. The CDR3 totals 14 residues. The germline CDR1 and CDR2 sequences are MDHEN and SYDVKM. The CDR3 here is CASSKAGGNTEAFF. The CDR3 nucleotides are TGTGCCAGCTCCAAAGCGGGTGGGAACACTGAAGCTTTCTTT.

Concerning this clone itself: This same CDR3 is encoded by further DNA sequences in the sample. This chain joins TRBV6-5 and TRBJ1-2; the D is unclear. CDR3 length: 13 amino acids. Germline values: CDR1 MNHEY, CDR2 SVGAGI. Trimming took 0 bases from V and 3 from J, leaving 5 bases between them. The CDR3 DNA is TGTGCCAGCAGTTACTCGAGGGACTATGGCTACACCTTC. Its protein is CASSYSRDYGYTF.

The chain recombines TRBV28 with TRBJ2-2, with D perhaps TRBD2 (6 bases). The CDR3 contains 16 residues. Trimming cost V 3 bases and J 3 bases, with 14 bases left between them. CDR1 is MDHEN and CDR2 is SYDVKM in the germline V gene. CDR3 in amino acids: CASSFVAGTYTGELFF. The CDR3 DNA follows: TGTGCCAGCAGTTTTGTTGCAGGGACTTACACCGGGGAGCTGTTTTTT.

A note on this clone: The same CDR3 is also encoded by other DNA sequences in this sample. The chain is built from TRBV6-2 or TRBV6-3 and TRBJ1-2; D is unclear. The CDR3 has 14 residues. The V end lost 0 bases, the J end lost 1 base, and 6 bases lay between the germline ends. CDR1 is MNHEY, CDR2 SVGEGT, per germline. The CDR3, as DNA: TGTGCCAGCAGTTACTCGGGCGTTAACTATGGCTACACCTTC. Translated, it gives CASSYSGVNYGYTF.

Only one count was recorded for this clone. The CDR3 nucleotides read TGTGCCGTGGGACAGTTAGGTGGTGAGCAGTTCTTC. This codes for CAVGQLGGEQFF. V gene TRBV6-5 combines with J gene TRBJ2-1, with TRBD1 matching over 7 bases. The J segment lost 9 bases and the V segment lost 11 bases, leaving 10 bases of the junction unmatched. The CDR3 contains 12 residues. Germline CDR1 reads MNHEY; CDR2 reads SVGAGI.

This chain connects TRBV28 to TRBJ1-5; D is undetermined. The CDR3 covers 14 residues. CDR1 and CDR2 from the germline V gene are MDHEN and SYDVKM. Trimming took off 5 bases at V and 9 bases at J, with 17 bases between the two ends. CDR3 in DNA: TGTGCCAGCAGTCCCCGCAGGCCAAATGGGCCCCAGCATTTT. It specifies CASSPRRPNGPQHF.

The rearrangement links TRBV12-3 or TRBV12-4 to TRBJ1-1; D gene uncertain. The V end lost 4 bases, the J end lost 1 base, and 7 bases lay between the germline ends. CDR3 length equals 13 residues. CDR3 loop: CASSSTANTEAFF. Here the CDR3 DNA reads TGTGCCAGCAGTTCCACAGCGAACACTGAAGCTTTCTTT.

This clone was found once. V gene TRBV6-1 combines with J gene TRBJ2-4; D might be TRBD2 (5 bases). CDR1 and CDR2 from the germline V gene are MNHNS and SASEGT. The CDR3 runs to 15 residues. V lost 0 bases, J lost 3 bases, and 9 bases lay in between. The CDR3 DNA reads TGTGCCAGCAGTGAAGCGGCGAGCGGCAAAAACATTCAGTACTTC. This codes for CASSEAASGKNIQYF.

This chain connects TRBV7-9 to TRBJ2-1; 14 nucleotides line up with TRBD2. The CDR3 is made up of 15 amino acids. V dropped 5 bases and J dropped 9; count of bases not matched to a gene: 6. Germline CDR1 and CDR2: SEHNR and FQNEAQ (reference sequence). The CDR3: CASSGLAGGVGEQFF. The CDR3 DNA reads TGTGCCAGCAGCGGACTAGCGGGAGGAGTAGGTGAGCAGTTCTTC.

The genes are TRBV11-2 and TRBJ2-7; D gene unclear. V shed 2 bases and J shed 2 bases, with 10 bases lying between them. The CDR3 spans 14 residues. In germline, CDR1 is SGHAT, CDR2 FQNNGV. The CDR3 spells CASSLLVPPYEQYF. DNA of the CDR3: TGTGCCAGCAGCTTATTAGTCCCCCCCTACGAGCAGTACTTC.

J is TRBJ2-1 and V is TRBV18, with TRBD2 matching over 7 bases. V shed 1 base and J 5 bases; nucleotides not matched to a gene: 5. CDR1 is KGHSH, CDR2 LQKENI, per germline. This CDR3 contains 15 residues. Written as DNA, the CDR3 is TGTGCCAGCTCACCACGGTGGCTAGCGGACAATGAGCAGTTCTTC. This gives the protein CASSPRWLADNEQFF. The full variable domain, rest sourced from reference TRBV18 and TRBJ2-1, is NAGVMQNPRHLVRRRGQEARLRCSPMKGHSHVYWYRQLPEEGLKFMVYLQKENIIDESGMPKERFSAEFPKEGPSILRIQQVVRGDSAAYFCASSPRWLADNEQFFGPGTRLTVL.

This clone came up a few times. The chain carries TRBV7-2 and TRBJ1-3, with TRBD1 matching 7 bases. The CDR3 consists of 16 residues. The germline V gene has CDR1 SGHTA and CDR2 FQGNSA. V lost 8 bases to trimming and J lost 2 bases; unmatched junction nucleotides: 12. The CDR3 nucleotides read TGTGCCAGCGGGAACCCAACAGGGGTGGCTGGAAACACCATATATTTT. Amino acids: CASGNPTGVAGNTIYF.

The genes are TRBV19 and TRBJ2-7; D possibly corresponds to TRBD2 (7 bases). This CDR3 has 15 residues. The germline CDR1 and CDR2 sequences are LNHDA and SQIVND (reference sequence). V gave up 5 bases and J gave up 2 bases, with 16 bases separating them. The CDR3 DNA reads TGTGCCAGTAGTTCCGTAGGGGGGGCCACCTACGAGCAGTACTTC. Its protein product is CASSSVGGATYEQYF.

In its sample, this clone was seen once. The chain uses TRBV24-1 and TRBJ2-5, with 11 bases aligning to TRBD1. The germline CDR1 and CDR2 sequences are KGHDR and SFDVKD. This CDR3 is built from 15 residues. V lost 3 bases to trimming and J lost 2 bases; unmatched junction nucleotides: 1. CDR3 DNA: TGTGCCACCAGTGATCGGGACAGGGGGCAAGAGACCCAGTACTTC. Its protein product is CATSDRDRGQETQYF.

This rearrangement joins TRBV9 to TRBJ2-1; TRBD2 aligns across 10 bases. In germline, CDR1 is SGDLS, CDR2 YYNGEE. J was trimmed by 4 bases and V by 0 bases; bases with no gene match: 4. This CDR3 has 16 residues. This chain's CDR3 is CASSVAAGGWYNEQFF. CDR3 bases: TGTGCCAGCAGCGTAGCAGCGGGGGGGTGGTACAATGAGCAGTTCTTC.

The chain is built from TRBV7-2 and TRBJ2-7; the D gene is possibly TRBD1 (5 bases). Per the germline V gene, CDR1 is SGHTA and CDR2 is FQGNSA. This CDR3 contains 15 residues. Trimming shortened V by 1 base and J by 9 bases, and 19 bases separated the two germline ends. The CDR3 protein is CASSLDAGLATWQYF. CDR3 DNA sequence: TGTGCCAGCAGCTTAGATGCAGGGTTGGCTACGTGGCAGTACTTC.

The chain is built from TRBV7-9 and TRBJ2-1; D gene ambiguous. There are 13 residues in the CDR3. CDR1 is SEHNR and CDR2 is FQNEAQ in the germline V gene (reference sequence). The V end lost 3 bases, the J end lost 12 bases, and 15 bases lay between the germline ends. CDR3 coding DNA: TGTGCCAGCAGCTTCCAGGCCCAGCTCCCGCAGTTCTTC. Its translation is CASSFQAQLPQFF.